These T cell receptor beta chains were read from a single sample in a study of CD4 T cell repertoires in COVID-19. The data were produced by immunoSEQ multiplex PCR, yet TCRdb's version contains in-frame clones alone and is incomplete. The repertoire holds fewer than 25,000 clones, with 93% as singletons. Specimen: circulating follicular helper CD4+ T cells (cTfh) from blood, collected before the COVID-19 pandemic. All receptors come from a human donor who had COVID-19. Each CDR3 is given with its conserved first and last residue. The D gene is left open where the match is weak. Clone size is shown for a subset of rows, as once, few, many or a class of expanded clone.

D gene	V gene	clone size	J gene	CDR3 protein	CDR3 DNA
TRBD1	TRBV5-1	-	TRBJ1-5	CASSSTGTGGQPQHF	TGCGCCAGCAGCTCAACCGGGACAGGGGGCCAGCCCCAGCATTTT
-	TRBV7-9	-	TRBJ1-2	CASSFSGLYGYTF	TGTGCCAGCAGCTTTAGCGGCCTCTATGGCTACACCTTC
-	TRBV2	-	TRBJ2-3	CASSEAAVGADTQYF	TGTGCCAGCAGTGAAGCGGCGGTAGGAGCAGATACGCAGTATTTT
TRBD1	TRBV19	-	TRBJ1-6	CASSLGGTGITKFLDSPLHF	TGTGCCAGTAGTCTCGGAGGGACAGGGATTACTAAATTCCTGGATTCACCCCTCCACTTT
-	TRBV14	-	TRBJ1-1	CASSESAGTEAFF	TGTGCCAGCAGCGAGAGCGCGGGGACTGAAGCTTTCTTT
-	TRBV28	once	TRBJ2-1	CASSLRYKQFF	TGTGCCAGCAGTCTTAGATATAAGCAGTTCTTC
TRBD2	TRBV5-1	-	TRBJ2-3	CASSKTSGGALDTQYF	TGCGCCAGCAGCAAAACTAGCGGGGGGGCCTTAGATACGCAGTATTTT
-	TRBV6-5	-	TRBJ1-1	CASSRGPNPEAFF	TGTGCCAGCAGCCGCGGGCCCAACCCTGAAGCTTTCTTT
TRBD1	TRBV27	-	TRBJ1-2	CASSPNRGSYGYTF	TGTGCCAGCAGTCCGAACAGGGGCTCCTATGGCTACACCTTC
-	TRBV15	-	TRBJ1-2	CATSAGLPTSINYGYTF	TGTGCCACCAGCGCGGGCCTGCCTACATCCATTAACTATGGCTACACCTTC
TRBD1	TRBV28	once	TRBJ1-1	CASSQTGTGVLNTEAFF	TGTGCCAGCAGCCAAACCGGGACAGGGGTTCTGAACACTGAAGCTTTCTTT
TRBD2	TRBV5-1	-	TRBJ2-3	CASSLGWAGGPPDTQYF	TGCGCCAGCAGCTTGGGATGGGCGGGAGGGCCCCCAGATACGCAGTATTTT
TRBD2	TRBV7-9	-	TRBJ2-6	CAGRGSNSGANVLTF	TGTGCGGGGAGGGGTTCTAACTCTGGGGCCAACGTCCTGACTTTC
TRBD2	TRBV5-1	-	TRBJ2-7	CASSLNLAGGEQYF	TGCGCCAGCAGCTTGAATCTAGCGGGGGGCGAGCAGTACTTC
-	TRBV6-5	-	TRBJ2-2	CASSFSGELFF	TGTGCCAGCAGTTTTAGCGGGGAGCTGTTTTTT
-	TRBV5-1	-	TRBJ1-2	CASSWGKGGNYGYTF	TGCGCCAGCAGCTGGGGGAAAGGGGGAAACTATGGCTACACCTTC
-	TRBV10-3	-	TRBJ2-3	CAIASADTDTQYF	TGTGCCATCGCCTCAGCGGACACAGATACGCAGTATTTT
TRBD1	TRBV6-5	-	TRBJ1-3	CASTSQGAGNTIYF	TGTGCCAGCACCAGCCAGGGGGCCGGAAACACCATATATTTT
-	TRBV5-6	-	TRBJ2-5	CASSLRQVSETQYF	TGTGCCAGCAGCTTGAGACAGGTATCGGAGACCCAGTACTTC
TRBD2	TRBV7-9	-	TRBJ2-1	CASTPQTSPNEQFF	TGTGCCAGCACCCCACAGACTAGCCCTAATGAGCAGTTCTTC
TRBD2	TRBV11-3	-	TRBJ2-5	CASSFGGQETQYF	TGTGCCAGCAGCTTCGGGGGGCAAGAGACCCAGTACTTC
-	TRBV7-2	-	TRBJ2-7	CASSLILNYEQYF	TGTGCCAGCAGCTTAATTCTAAATTACGAGCAGTACTTC
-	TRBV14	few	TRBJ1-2	CASSQDEYGAGNGYTF	TGTGCCAGCAGCCAAGATGAGTACGGAGCAGGGAATGGCTACACCTTC
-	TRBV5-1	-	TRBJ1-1	CASSSAGVSTEAFF	TGCGCCAGCAGCTCCGCAGGGGTGAGCACTGAAGCTTTCTTT
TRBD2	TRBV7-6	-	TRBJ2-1	CASSPILRGGTYNEQFF	TGTGCCAGCAGCCCGATCCTCCGGGGGGGGACCTACAATGAGCAGTTCTTC
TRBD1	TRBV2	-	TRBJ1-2	CASTTGQDRDGYTF	TGTGCCAGCACCACCGGACAGGACCGGGATGGCTACACCTTC
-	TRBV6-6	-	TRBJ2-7	CASRRTDFSYEQYF	TGTGCCAGCAGGAGGACAGACTTCTCCTACGAGCAGTACTTC
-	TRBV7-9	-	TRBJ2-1	CASSFGGPAAYNEQFF	TGTGCCAGCAGCTTCGGGGGTCCTGCGGCATACAATGAGCAGTTCTTC